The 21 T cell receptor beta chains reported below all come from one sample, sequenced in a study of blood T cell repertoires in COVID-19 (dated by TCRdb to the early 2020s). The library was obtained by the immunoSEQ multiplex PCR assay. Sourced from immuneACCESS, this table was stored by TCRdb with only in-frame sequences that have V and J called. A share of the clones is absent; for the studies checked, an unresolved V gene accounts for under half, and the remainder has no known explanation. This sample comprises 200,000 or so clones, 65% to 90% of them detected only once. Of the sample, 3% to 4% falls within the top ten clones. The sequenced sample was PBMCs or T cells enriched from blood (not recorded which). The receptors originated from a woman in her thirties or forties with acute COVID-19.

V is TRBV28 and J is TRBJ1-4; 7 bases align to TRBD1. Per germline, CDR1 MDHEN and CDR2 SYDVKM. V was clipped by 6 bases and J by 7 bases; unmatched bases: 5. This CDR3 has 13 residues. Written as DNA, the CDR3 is TGTGCCAGCAGGTGGGGACAGCTTGAAAAACTGTTTTTT. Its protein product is CASRWGQLEKLFF.

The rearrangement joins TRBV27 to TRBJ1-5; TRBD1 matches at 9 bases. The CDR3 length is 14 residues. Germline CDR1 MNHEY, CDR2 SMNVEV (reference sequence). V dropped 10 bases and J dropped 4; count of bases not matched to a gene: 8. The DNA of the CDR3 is TGTGCCACCTCGGACAGGGGAGGGAATCAGCCCCAGCATTTT. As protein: CATSDRGGNQPQHF.

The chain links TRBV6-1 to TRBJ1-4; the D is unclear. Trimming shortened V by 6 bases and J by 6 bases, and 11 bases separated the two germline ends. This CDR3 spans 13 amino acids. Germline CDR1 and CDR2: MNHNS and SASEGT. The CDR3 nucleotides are TGTGCCAGCAGACAACGCGGGGATGAAAAACTGTTTTTT. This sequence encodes CASRQRGDEKLFF.

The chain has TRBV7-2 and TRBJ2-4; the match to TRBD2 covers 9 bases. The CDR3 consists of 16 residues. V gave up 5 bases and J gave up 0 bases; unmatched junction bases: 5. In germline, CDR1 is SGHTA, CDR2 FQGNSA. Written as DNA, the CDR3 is TGTGCCAGCAGCCTTCCTAGCGGGGTAGCCAAAAACATTCAGTACTTC. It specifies CASSLPSGVAKNIQYF.

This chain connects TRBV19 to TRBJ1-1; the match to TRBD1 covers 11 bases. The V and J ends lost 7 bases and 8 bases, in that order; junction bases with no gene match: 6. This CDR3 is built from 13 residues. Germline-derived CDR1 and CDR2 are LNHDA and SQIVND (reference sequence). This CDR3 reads CASKDRGLQEAFF. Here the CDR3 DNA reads TGTGCCAGTAAGGACAGGGGGCTCCAAGAAGCTTTCTTT.

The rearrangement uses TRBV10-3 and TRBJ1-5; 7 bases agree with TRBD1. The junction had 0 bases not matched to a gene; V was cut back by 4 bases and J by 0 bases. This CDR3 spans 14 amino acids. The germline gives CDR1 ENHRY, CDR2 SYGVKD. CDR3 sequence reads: CAISGQGSNQPQHF. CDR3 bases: TGTGCCATCAGTGGACAGGGTAGCAATCAGCCCCAGCATTTT.

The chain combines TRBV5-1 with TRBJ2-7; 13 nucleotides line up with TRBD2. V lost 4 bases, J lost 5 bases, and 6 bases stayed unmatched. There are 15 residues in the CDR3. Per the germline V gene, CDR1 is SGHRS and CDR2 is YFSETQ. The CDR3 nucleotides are TGCGCCAGCAGCGACGGACTAGCGGGAGACCACGAGCAGTACTTC. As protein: CASSDGLAGDHEQYF.

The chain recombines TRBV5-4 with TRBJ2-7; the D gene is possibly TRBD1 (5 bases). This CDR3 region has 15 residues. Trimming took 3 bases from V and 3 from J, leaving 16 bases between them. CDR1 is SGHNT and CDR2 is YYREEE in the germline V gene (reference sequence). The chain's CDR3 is CASSSPGRSSYEQYF. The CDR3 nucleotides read TGTGCCAGCAGCTCCCCAGGGCGGTCGAGCTACGAGCAGTACTTC.

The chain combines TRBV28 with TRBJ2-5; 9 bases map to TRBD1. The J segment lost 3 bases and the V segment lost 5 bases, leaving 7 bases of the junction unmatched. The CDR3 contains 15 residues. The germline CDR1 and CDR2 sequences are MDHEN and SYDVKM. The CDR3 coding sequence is TGTGCCAGCAGTCCTCACCGACAGGGGGAAGAGACCCAGTACTTC. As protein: CASSPHRQGEETQYF.

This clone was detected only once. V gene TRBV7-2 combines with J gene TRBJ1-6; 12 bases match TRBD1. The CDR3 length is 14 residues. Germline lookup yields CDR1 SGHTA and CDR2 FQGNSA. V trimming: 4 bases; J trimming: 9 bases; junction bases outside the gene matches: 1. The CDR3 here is CASSWGQGASPLHF. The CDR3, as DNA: TGTGCCAGCAGCTGGGGACAGGGGGCTTCACCCCTCCACTTT.

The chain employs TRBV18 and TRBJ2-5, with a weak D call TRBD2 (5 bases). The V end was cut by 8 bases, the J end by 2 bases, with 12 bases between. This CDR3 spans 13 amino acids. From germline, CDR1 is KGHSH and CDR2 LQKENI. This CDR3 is CASTPGLQETQYF. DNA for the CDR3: TGTGCCAGCACTCCGGGATTACAAGAGACCCAGTACTTC.

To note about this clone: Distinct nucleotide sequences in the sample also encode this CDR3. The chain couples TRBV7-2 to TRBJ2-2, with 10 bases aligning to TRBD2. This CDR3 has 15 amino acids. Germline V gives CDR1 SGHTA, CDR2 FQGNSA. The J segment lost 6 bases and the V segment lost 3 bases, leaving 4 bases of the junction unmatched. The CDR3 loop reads CASSLTSGSAGELFF. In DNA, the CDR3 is TGTGCCAGCAGCTTGACTAGCGGGTCAGCCGGGGAGCTGTTTTTT. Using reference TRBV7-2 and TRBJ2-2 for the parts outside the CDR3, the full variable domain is GAGVSQSPSNKVTEKGKDVELRCDPISGHTALYWYRQSLGQGLEFLIYFQGNSAPDKSGLPSDRFSAERTGGSVSTLTIQRTQQEDSAVYLCASSLTSGSAGELFFGEGSRLTVL.

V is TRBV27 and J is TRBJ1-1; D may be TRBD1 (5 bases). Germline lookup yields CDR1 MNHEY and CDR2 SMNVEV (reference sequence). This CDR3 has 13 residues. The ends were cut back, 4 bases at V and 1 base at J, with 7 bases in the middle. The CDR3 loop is CASSWQGNTEAFF. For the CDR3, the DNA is TGTGCCAGCAGTTGGCAGGGGAACACTGAAGCTTTCTTT.

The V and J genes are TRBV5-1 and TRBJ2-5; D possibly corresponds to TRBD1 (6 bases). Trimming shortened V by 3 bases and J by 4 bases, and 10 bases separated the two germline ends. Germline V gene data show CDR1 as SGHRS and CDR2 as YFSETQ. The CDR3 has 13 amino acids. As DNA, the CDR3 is TGCGCCAGCAGCTGGGGGCCGGGAGAGACCCAGTACTTC. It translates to CASSWGPGETQYF.

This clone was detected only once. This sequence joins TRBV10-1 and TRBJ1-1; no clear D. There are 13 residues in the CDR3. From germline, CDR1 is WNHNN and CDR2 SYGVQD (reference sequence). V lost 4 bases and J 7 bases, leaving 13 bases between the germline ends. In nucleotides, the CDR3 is TGCGCCAGCAGTGCTCAGGCGAATAGTGAAGCTTTCTTT. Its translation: CASSAQANSEAFF.

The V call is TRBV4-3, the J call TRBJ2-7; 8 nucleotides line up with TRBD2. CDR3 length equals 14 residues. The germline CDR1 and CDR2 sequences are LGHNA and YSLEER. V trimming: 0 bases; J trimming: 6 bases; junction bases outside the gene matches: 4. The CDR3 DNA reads TGCGCCAGCAGCCAAGACGGGGCGGGAGGCGAGCAGTACTTC. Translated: CASSQDGAGGEQYF.

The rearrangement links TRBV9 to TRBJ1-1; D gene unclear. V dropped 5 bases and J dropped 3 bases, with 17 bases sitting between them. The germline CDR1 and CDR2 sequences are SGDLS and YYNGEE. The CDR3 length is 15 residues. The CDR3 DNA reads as TGTGCCAGCAGTGGTGCCGCCACGTCGGACACTGAAGCTTTCTTT. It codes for CASSGAATSDTEAFF.

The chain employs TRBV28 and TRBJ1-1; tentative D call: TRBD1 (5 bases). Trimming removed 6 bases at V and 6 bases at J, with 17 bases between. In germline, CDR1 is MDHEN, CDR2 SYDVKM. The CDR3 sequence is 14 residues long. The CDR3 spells CASSNAGGVPEAFF. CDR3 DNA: TGTGCCAGCAGCAACGCGGGGGGAGTTCCTGAAGCTTTCTTT.

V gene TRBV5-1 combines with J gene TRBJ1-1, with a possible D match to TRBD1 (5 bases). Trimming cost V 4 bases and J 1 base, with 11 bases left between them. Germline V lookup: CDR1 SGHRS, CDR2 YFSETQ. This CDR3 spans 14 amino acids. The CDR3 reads CASSRSQGNTEAFF. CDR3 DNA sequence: TGCGCCAGCAGCAGGTCGCAGGGGAACACTGAAGCTTTCTTT.

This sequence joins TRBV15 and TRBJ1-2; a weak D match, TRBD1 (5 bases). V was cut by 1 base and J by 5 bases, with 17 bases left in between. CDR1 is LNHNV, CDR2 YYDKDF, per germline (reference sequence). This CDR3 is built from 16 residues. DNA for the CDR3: TGTGCCACCAGCAGAGGGCGTTCGTCCGGGGGGTATGGCTACACCTTC. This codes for CATSRGRSSGGYGYTF.

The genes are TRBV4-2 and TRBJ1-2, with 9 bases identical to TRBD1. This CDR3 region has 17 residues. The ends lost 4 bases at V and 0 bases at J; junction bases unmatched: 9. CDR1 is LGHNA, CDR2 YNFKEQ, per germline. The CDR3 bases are TGTGCCAGCAGCCGCGAGATGGGACAGGGAGCTAACTATGGCTACACCTTC. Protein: CASSREMGQGANYGYTF.